Each of the 20 T cell receptor beta chains below was sequenced from the same sample in a study of T cell responses to AZD1222 COVID-19 vaccine. This table comes from immunoSEQ multiplex PCR, and its TCRdb copy is limited to in-frame clones, with some not included. Seen here are tens of thousands of clones, over 60% observed once, and the top ten hold 12%. The source material was peripheral blood, sampled on day 0 of AZD1222 vaccination. The receptors originated from an adult in good health.

The chain carries TRBV5-1 and TRBJ2-1; 7 nucleotides match TRBD1. With 3 bases clipped from V and 4 bases from J, the junction kept 4 bases outside the gene matches. The CDR3 has 14 amino acids. Germline lookup yields CDR1 SGHRS and CDR2 YFSETQ. CDR3 sequence: CASSSRQGYNEQFF. The CDR3 nucleotides are TGCGCCAGCAGCTCCCGACAGGGATACAATGAGCAGTTCTTC.

This clone was picked up one time. The CDR3 region has the DNA TGTGCCAGCAGCCCAAATCGGGGTTTCGGGAAAGCCTCCTACAATGAGCAGTTCTTC. It translates to CASSPNRGFGKASYNEQFF. The J gene is TRBJ2-1, the V gene TRBV3-1 (or the pseudogene TRBV3-2); D possibly corresponds to TRBD2 (5 bases). The CDR3 has 19 residues. Germline CDR1 is LGHDT and CDR2 is YNNKEL (reference sequence). The V end was cut by 4 bases, the J end by 0 bases, with 22 bases between.

The V call is TRBV29-1, the J call TRBJ1-2; 10 bases align to TRBD1. The CDR3 runs to 14 residues. Germline CDR1 SQVTM, CDR2 ANQGSEA. Losses at the gene ends were 4 bases for V and 3 bases for J; bases not matched to a gene: 5. For the CDR3, the DNA is TGCAGCGTTGCCCCCGGGACAGGGGACTATGGCTACACCTTC. Its translation is CSVAPGTGDYGYTF.

This clone appeared a few times. V gene TRBV18 combines with J gene TRBJ1-6, with D perhaps matching TRBD1 (6 bases). The CDR3 spans 17 residues. In germline, CDR1 is KGHSH, CDR2 LQKENI. Trimming removed 2 bases at V and 0 bases at J, with 11 bases between. CDR3 sequence (DNA): TGTGCCAGCTCACCAACAGGGTTGAGCTCCTATAATTCACCCCTCCACTTT. Protein product: CASSPTGLSSYNSPLHF.

The chain is built from TRBV6-5 and TRBJ2-7; D unclear. V dropped 5 bases and J dropped 5 bases, with 16 bases sitting between them. The CDR3 is made up of 14 amino acids. Germline CDR1 reads MNHEY; CDR2 reads SVGAGI. The CDR3 DNA follows: TGTGCCAGCAGTCGCGGCACGCCCGGAGACGAGCAGTACTTC. As protein: CASSRGTPGDEQYF.

The V call is TRBV7-8, the J call TRBJ1-1, with a tentative D call TRBD1 (6 bases). The CDR3 contains 14 residues. V was shortened by 5 bases and J by 4 bases, with 14 bases between the two germline ends. Looked up from germline, CDR1 is SGHVS and CDR2 is FQNEAQ. DNA for the CDR3: TGTGCCAGCAGCGCAGGGGTGCGTGGCACTGAAGCTTTCTTT. It encodes CASSAGVRGTEAFF.

This sequence joins TRBV28 and TRBJ1-4; D ambiguous. The CDR3 extends over 13 amino acids. Trimming left V 5 bases short and J 7 bases short, with 11 bases between. The germline V gene has CDR1 MDHEN and CDR2 SYDVKM. In DNA, the CDR3 is TGTGCCAGCAGTACGGACCCCCTTGAAAAACTGTTTTTT. Translation gives CASSTDPLEKLFF.

The gene calls are TRBV7-8 and TRBJ1-4, with no clear D. Deletions cut 3 bases from V and 2 bases from J, with 13 bases between. CDR1 and CDR2 (germline): SGHVS, FQNEAQ. The CDR3 spans 16 residues. The CDR3 loop reads CASSLFGPGTNEKLFF. The CDR3 bases are TGTGCCAGCAGCTTGTTTGGGCCGGGCACTAATGAAAAACTGTTTTTT.

This clone appeared a few times. The V gene is TRBV27, the J gene TRBJ1-2; maybe TRBD1 (5 bases). This CDR3 has 14 residues. CDR1 and CDR2 (germline): MNHEY, SMNVEV (reference sequence). Trimming removed 3 bases at V and 4 bases at J, with 12 bases between. DNA of the CDR3: TGTGCCAGCAGTTTTTCAGGGTCTCTCTATGGCTACACCTTC. Translation gives CASSFSGSLYGYTF.

The chain uses TRBV19 and TRBJ2-1; D might be TRBD2 (7 bases). V was cut by 5 bases and J by 3 bases, with 20 bases left in between. Germline V lookup: CDR1 LNHDA, CDR2 SQIVND (reference sequence). The CDR3 loop spans 17 amino acids. CDR3 sequence: CASSSPSRGGIYNEQFF. CDR3 bases: TGTGCCAGTAGTTCCCCCTCGAGGGGGGGCATCTACAATGAGCAGTTCTTC.

V is TRBV12-3 or TRBV12-4 and J is TRBJ1-2, with D maybe TRBD1 (6 bases). Trimming cost V 6 bases and J 4 bases, with 12 bases left between them. The CDR3 covers 13 residues. CDR3 nucleotides: TGTGCCAGCAGACAGGGTTATATCTATGGCTACACCTTC. Residues: CASRQGYIYGYTF.

This clone appeared once. The gene calls are TRBV4-3 and TRBJ1-4; TRBD1 matches at 7 bases. After removal of 4 bases from V and 0 bases from J, the junction contained 8 bases not matched to a gene. Germline loops: CDR1 LGHNA, CDR2 YSLEER. The CDR3 is 17 residues long. The DNA for the CDR3 is TGCGCCAGCAGCCTGTGGACCGACAGGGCAACTAATGAAAAACTGTTTTTT. Translating gives CASSLWTDRATNEKLFF.

The CDR3 region is CASSRDGVMNTEAFF. The CDR3 coding sequence is TGTGCCAGCAGCCGCGACGGGGTGATGAACACTGAAGCTTTCTTT. The genes are TRBV7-8 and TRBJ1-1; D remains unclear. The CDR3 consists of 15 residues. The germline gives CDR1 SGHVS, CDR2 FQNEAQ. Trimming shortened V by 5 bases and J by 0 bases, and 13 bases separated the two germline ends. The full variable domain, rest sourced from reference TRBV7-8 and TRBJ1-1, is GAGVSQSPRYKVAKRGQDVALRCDPISGHVSLFWYQQALGQGPEFLTYFQNEAQLDKSGLPSDRFFAERPEGSVSTLKIQRTQQEDSAVYLCASSRDGVMNTEAFFGQGTRLTVV.

This sequence joins TRBV30 and TRBJ1-6; D is possibly TRBD1 (6 bases). V lost 4 bases and J lost 4, with 11 bases in between. Germline CDR1 and CDR2: GTSNPN and SVGIG (reference sequence). The CDR3 contains 14 residues. Here the CDR3 reads CAWMQQGYNSPLHF. The CDR3 nucleotides read TGTGCCTGGATGCAACAGGGATATAATTCACCCCTCCACTTT.

V usage is TRBV4-3 and J usage is TRBJ1-1; no definite D call. V lost 1 base and J 1 base, leaving 4 bases between the germline ends. The germline V gene encodes CDR1 LGHNA and CDR2 YSLEER. This CDR3 has 13 amino acids. The DNA of the CDR3 is TGCGCCAGCAGCCAAGGAGGGAACACTGAAGCTTTCTTT. Translated, it gives CASSQGGNTEAFF.

This clone was recorded only once. The chain recombines TRBV7-8 with TRBJ2-1, with D possibly being TRBD2 (6 bases). V gave up 6 bases and J gave up 7 bases, with 16 bases separating them. Looked up from germline, CDR1 is SGHVS and CDR2 is FQNEAQ. This CDR3 spans 14 amino acids. The CDR3 nucleotides read TGTGCCAGCAGTTGGCGTTCGGCGGGGAATGAGCAGTTCTTC. Its translation: CASSWRSAGNEQFF.

This sequence joins TRBV21-1 and TRBJ2-5; TRBD1, the table's D call, was not compared with the DNA. TRBV21-1 is flagged as a pseudogene. This CDR3 is built from 18 residues. CDR3 loop: CASTVMAPGTPTGETQYF. The CDR3 DNA is TGTGCCAGCACCGTAATGGCGCCCGGGACACCGACGGGAGAGACCCAGTACTTC.

Of note for this clone: The junction differs from germline at one of its ends, possibly a read error. The chain employs TRBV7-7 and TRBJ1-4, with 7 bases aligning to TRBD1. Germline CDR1 and CDR2: SSHAT and FNYEAQ (reference sequence). The CDR3 contains 13 residues. The CDR3 loop is CASSSDRDGKLFF. As DNA, the CDR3 is TGTGCTAGCAGCTCCGACAGGGACGGAAAACTGTTTTTT. The whole variable domain, filled in from reference TRBV7-7 and TRBJ1-4, reads GAGVSQSPRYKVTKRGQDVTLRCDPISSHATLYWYQQALGQGPEFLTYFNYEAQPDKSGLPSDRFSAERPEGSISTLTIQRTEQRDSAMYRCASSSDRDGKLFFGSGTQLSVL.

The J gene is TRBJ2-2, the V gene TRBV2, with 7 positions matching TRBD2. This CDR3 is built from 15 residues. Germline values: CDR1 SNHLY, CDR2 FYNNEI. V gave up 1 base and J gave up 7 bases; unmatched junction bases: 6. The CDR3 protein is CASSEEQGGNGELFF. CDR3 sequence (DNA): TGTGCCAGCAGTGAAGAGCAGGGAGGGAACGGGGAGCTGTTTTTT. Complete variable domain (other parts from reference TRBV2 and TRBJ2-2): EPEVTQTPSHQVTQMGQEVILRCVPISNHLYFYWYRQILGQKVEFLVSFYNNEISEKSEIFDDQFSVERPDGSNFTLKIRSTKLEDSAMYFCASSEEQGGNGELFFGEGSRLTVL.

This clone was observed a few times. V gene TRBV7-2 combines with J gene TRBJ1-2; D call uncertain. V lost 1 base and J 0 bases, leaving 9 bases between the germline ends. Germline V lookup: CDR1 SGHTA, CDR2 FQGNSA. The CDR3 has 15 amino acids. CDR3 loop: CASSLVNTANYGYTF. The DNA for the CDR3 is TGTGCCAGCAGCTTAGTTAACACCGCTAACTATGGCTACACCTTC.